These T cell receptor beta chains were read from a single sample in a study of blood T cell repertoires in COVID-19. Clones were read by immunoSEQ multiplex PCR, and TCRdb kept only the in-frame ones, dropping some. The data contain some 58,000 clones, roughly 91% of them singletons. Sequencing was carried out using peripheral blood. These receptors were collected from a man aged 45-65 years with active COVID-19. CDR3s include the opening cysteine and the closing phenylalanine or tryptophan. Fields, in order: CDR3 protein, CDR3 DNA, V gene, D gene, clone size, J gene. D genes are given only for firm matches. Rows give clone size only sometimes, using once, few, many, or a class for an expanded clone.

CDR3aa: CASSPHTRSPREYF
CDR3nt: TGTGCCAGCAGTCCCCATACTAGAAGCCCGAGGGAGTACTTC
v_gene: TRBV28
d_gene: -
abundance: -
j_gene: TRBJ2-7

CDR3aa: CASSGSLGTEAFF
CDR3nt: TGTGCCAGCAGTGGCTCCCTAGGCACTGAAGCTTTCTTT
v_gene: TRBV25-1
d_gene: -
abundance: -
j_gene: TRBJ1-1

CDR3aa: CASSPPNRGNSVEAFF
CDR3nt: TGTGCCAGCTCACCACCGAACAGGGGGAATTCGGTTGAAGCTTTCTTT
v_gene: TRBV18
d_gene: TRBD1
abundance: -
j_gene: TRBJ1-1

CDR3aa: CASRDRGSSYNEQFF
CDR3nt: TGCGCCAGCCGGGACAGGGGGTCGTCCTACAATGAGCAGTTCTTC
v_gene: TRBV5-1
d_gene: TRBD1
abundance: many
j_gene: TRBJ2-1

CDR3aa: CASSDSYSNQPQHF
CDR3nt: TGTGCCAGCTCCGACAGCTATAGCAATCAGCCCCAGCATTTT
v_gene: TRBV18
d_gene: -
abundance: -
j_gene: TRBJ1-5

CDR3aa: CASSHLPADGPRLVSPLHF
CDR3nt: TGTGCCAGCAGCCACCTTCCCGCCGATGGACCGCGACTAGTGTCACCCCTCCACTTT
v_gene: TRBV3-1/TRBV3-2
d_gene: -
abundance: -
j_gene: TRBJ1-6

CDR3aa: CSVYFAWGLIGTGELFF
CDR3nt: TGCAGTGTTTATTTCGCGTGGGGGCTTATTGGCACCGGGGAGCTGTTTTTT
v_gene: TRBV29-1
d_gene: -
abundance: -
j_gene: TRBJ2-2

CDR3aa: CASSQYGTDDQPQHF
CDR3nt: TGCGCCAGCAGCCAATACGGGACAGATGATCAGCCCCAGCATTTT
v_gene: TRBV4-1
d_gene: TRBD1
abundance: -
j_gene: TRBJ1-5

CDR3aa: CASSRGGGYTIYF
CDR3nt: TGTGCCAGCAGCCGAGGGGGAGGGTACACCATATATTTT
v_gene: TRBV6-5
d_gene: -
abundance: -
j_gene: TRBJ1-3

CDR3aa: CASTESLSSHEQYF
CDR3nt: TGTGCCAGCACGGAATCCTTGTCTAGCCACGAGCAGTACTTC
v_gene: TRBV6-6
d_gene: -
abundance: -
j_gene: TRBJ2-7

CDR3aa: CASRTQGTRGNTIYF
CDR3nt: TGTGCCAGCAGAACACAGGGCACCCGAGGAAACACCATATATTTT
v_gene: TRBV6-6
d_gene: -
abundance: -
j_gene: TRBJ1-3

CDR3aa: CATRRTSGIGWNEQFF
CDR3nt: TGTGCCACCAGGCGTACAAGCGGGATTGGGTGGAATGAGCAGTTCTTC
v_gene: TRBV2
d_gene: TRBD2
abundance: -
j_gene: TRBJ2-1

CDR3aa: CASSYTGAAYGYTF
CDR3nt: TGTGCCAGCAGTTACACAGGGGCAGCATATGGCTACACCTTC
v_gene: TRBV28
d_gene: TRBD1
abundance: -
j_gene: TRBJ1-2

CDR3aa: CASSALSSGGNGNTIYF
CDR3nt: TGTGCCAGCAGTGCCCTCTCTTCCGGGGGGAATGGAAACACCATATATTTT
v_gene: TRBV28
d_gene: -
abundance: -
j_gene: TRBJ1-3

CDR3aa: CASTTGGAEFLADTQYF
CDR3nt: TGTGCCAGCACTACCGGGGGGGCCGAATTCTTAGCAGATACGCAGTATTTT
v_gene: TRBV28
d_gene: TRBD2
abundance: -
j_gene: TRBJ2-3

CDR3aa: CASSLAFQGDTIYF
CDR3nt: TGTGCCAGCAGCTTGGCTTTCCAAGGGGACACCATATATTTT
v_gene: TRBV5-5
d_gene: -
abundance: -
j_gene: TRBJ1-3

CDR3aa: CASSLSRPEGTQYF
CDR3nt: TGTGCCAGCAGCTTATCAAGGCCGGAGGGTACCCAGTACTTC
v_gene: TRBV7-2
d_gene: -
abundance: -
j_gene: TRBJ2-5

CDR3aa: CASAISGTRGATQYF
CDR3nt: TGTGCCAGCGCCATCTCCGGGACTAGAGGGGCGACCCAGTACTTC
v_gene: TRBV6-5
d_gene: TRBD2
abundance: -
j_gene: TRBJ2-5

CDR3aa: CASSEEGVRRSQYF
CDR3nt: TGTGCCAGCAGTGAAGAAGGGGTTCGTCGGTCGCAGTACTTC
v_gene: TRBV6-1
d_gene: -
abundance: -
j_gene: TRBJ2-7

CDR3aa: CASSPRLGTGDQETQYF
CDR3nt: TGTGCCAGCAGCCCGAGGTTAGGGACAGGGGACCAAGAGACCCAGTACTTC
v_gene: TRBV3-1/TRBV3-2
d_gene: TRBD1
abundance: -
j_gene: TRBJ2-5

CDR3aa: CASSPGQGTTNEKLFF
CDR3nt: TGCGCCAGCAGCCCAGGACAGGGAACCACTAATGAAAAACTGTTTTTT
v_gene: TRBV5-1
d_gene: TRBD1
abundance: -
j_gene: TRBJ1-4

CDR3aa: CASSGENTEAFF
CDR3nt: TGTGCCAGCAGTGGAGAGAACACTGAAGCTTTCTTT
v_gene: TRBV2
d_gene: -
abundance: -
j_gene: TRBJ1-1

CDR3aa: CASSLAGRADTGELFF
CDR3nt: TGTGCCAGCAGCTTGGCTGGCAGGGCTGACACCGGGGAGCTGTTTTTT
v_gene: TRBV5-5
d_gene: -
abundance: -
j_gene: TRBJ2-2

CDR3aa: CASGPRTENIQYF
CDR3nt: TGTGCCAGCGGACCTCGGACAGAAAACATTCAGTACTTC
v_gene: TRBV27
d_gene: -
abundance: -
j_gene: TRBJ2-4

CDR3aa: CSVPGQGAGGELFF
CDR3nt: TGCAGCGTTCCGGGACAGGGGGCGGGCGGGGAGCTGTTTTTT
v_gene: TRBV29-1
d_gene: TRBD1
abundance: -
j_gene: TRBJ2-2

CDR3aa: CASSLAGTSGGAPEQYF
CDR3nt: TGTGCCAGCAGCTTAGCGGGAACTAGCGGGGGGGCCCCCGAGCAGTACTTC
v_gene: TRBV7-6
d_gene: TRBD2
abundance: once
j_gene: TRBJ2-7

CDR3aa: CASTLWEGNEQFF
CDR3nt: TGCGCCAGCACCCTTTGGGAGGGTAATGAGCAGTTCTTC
v_gene: TRBV5-1
d_gene: TRBD2
abundance: -
j_gene: TRBJ2-1

CDR3aa: CASSVVRASDTQYF
CDR3nt: TGTGCCAGCAGTGTGGTCAGGGCTTCAGATACGCAGTATTTT
v_gene: TRBV2
d_gene: -
abundance: few
j_gene: TRBJ2-3

CDR3aa: CASSVVWGQGEQFF
CDR3nt: TGTGCCAGCAGTGTTGTCTGGGGCCAGGGTGAGCAGTTCTTC
v_gene: TRBV6-4
d_gene: -
abundance: -
j_gene: TRBJ2-1

CDR3aa: CASSFPGLAGGRTGELFF
CDR3nt: TGTGCCAGCAGCTTTCCGGGACTAGCGGGAGGCCGAACCGGGGAGCTGTTTTTT
v_gene: TRBV5-4
d_gene: TRBD2
abundance: -
j_gene: TRBJ2-2

CDR3aa: CASSGTSDTQYF
CDR3nt: TGTGCCAGCAGTGGGACTAGCGATACGCAGTATTTT
v_gene: TRBV6-6
d_gene: TRBD2
abundance: -
j_gene: TRBJ2-3

CDR3aa: CATSDSKVRQGLAGGPSEQYF
CDR3nt: TGTGCCACCAGTGATTCAAAGGTGAGACAGGGACTAGCGGGAGGGCCTTCCGAGCAGTACTTC
v_gene: TRBV24-1
d_gene: TRBD2
abundance: -
j_gene: TRBJ2-7

CDR3aa: CASRPGQGNEQYF
CDR3nt: TGTGCCAGTAGACCGGGACAGGGAAACGAGCAGTACTTC
v_gene: TRBV19
d_gene: TRBD1
abundance: -
j_gene: TRBJ2-7